The clone carrying this TCR beta chain was counted ten times or more. The antigen is not known. For the second PCR, which ran for about 7 to 11 cycles, a sample-barcoded 5' primer and a J-beta primer mix were used. Each cDNA molecule was tagged by a template-switch adaptor that had 12 random nucleotides. TCRdb passed the 5' RACE reads through MiXCR, listing each CDR3 protein once. The data show 650,000 or so distinct CDR3 sequences, with approximately 52% seen just once and roughly 12% held by the top ten. Looked up from germline, CDR1 is MDHEN and CDR2 is SYDVKM. This CDR3 has 12 residues. Trimming left V 4 bases short and J 2 bases short, with 5 bases between. The data were taken from a study of blood T cells in healthy people across ages. Study-level background: The capture of about one barcoded beta molecule per two T cells was achieved by template switching.

Findings and limits, study-wide: Long-lived and aged donors differed, with more naive CD4+ cells and higher diversity in the long-lived. With donor CMV status unknown, expanded clonotype changes were possibly confounded.

The sample was blood. The receptor was isolated from an elderly woman in good health. The V and J genes are TRBV28 and TRBJ1-2; TRBD1 might be the D (5 bases). The CDR3 nucleotides read TGTGCCAGCAGTTGGGGGAACTATGGCTACACCTTC. It specifies CASSWGNYGYTF.